This TCR beta chain derives from a study of T cell responses to AZD1222 COVID-19 vaccine. Using immunoSEQ multiplex PCR, the repertoire was profiled, and TCRdb retains in-frame clones only, with some absent. This table holds around 160,000 clones, about 93% found once. This CDR3 contains 16 residues. The junction had 8 bases not matched to a gene; V was cut back by 2 bases and J by 4 bases. The germline V gene encodes CDR1 MNHEY and CDR2 SVGAGI. The sequenced sample was peripheral blood, obtained on day 0 of MenACWY control vaccination. This sequence originates from an adult in good health. The V gene is TRBV6-5, the J gene TRBJ1-5, with 7 positions matching TRBD1. CDR3 loop: CASSYTGAASNQPQHF. The CDR3 region has the DNA TGTGCCAGCAGTTACACAGGGGCCGCAAGTAATCAGCCCCAGCATTTT.